This T cell receptor (beta chain) was sequenced during a study of cytomegalovirus exposure and HLA in healthy donors. Regarding the study as a whole: Per published accounts, TCR beta sequences correctly predicted the HLA-A and HLA-B alleles of most subjects. An observed cluster of highly shared sequence variants was recorded as a likely sequencing artifact.

PCR amplification relied on 60 Vbeta primers (plus 13 Jbeta primers). Study processing details: Around 10 million of the 80 million or so unique TCR beta chains counted in a later analysis were shared. TCRdb's table, derived via immunoSEQ multiplex PCR, lists solely in-frame clones and lacks some. V, J and clone size reflect that table, while D and trimming were determined from the DNA. The sample shows 150,000 or so clones, approximately 71% of them seen only once. The CDR3 extends over 15 amino acids. The germline V gene has CDR1 MNHEY and CDR2 SMNVEV (reference sequence). V lost 5 bases and J lost 10; bases outside the gene matches: 13. The donors were healthy bone marrow donors. On this clone itself: Its antigen is as yet unknown.

The sample taken for sequencing was PBMCs. This sequence joins TRBV27 and TRBJ1-4; 7 nucleotides line up with TRBD1. The sequence was obtained from a man aged 30 to 39 in good health and CMV-seropositive. CDR3 DNA sequence: TGTGCCAGCAGTCTAAGACAGGGCGCGCGGGGAAAACTGTTTTTT. It translates to CASSLRQGARGKLFF.